These T cell receptor beta chains were read from a single sample in a study of cytomegalovirus exposure and HLA in healthy donors. Produced via immunoSEQ multiplex PCR; TCRdb's table is partial and in-frame only. The data hold roughly 240,000 clones, with roughly 82% observed a single time. Material: PBMCs. Receptor source: a woman in her 40s in good health and CMV-seropositive. The CDR3 runs from the conserved cysteine through the conserved F or W. Fields, in order: V gene, clone size, D gene, J gene, CDR3 protein, CDR3 DNA. D genes are given only for firm matches. Clone size is stated in some rows and not others, as once, few, many or a class when expanded.

TRBV6-5	few	TRBD1	TRBJ1-3	CASSLTGGNSGNTIYF	TGTGCCAGCAGTTTGACAGGGGGCAACTCTGGAAACACCATATATTTT
TRBV2	.	.	TRBJ2-1	CASRASPYNEQFF	TGTGCCAGCAGGGCCTCCCCCTACAATGAGCAGTTCTTC
TRBV5-1	.	TRBD2	TRBJ2-3	CASSSRTSGRRTDTQYF	TGCGCCAGCAGCTCCCGGACTAGCGGGAGACGCACAGATACGCAGTATTTT
TRBV7-9	few	.	TRBJ2-5	CASSLVQGKETQYF	TGTGCCAGCAGCTTAGTCCAGGGGAAGGAGACCCAGTACTTC
TRBV6-5	once	.	TRBJ2-1	CASSQGSGQFF	TGTGCCAGCAGTCAGGGTTCCGGGCAGTTCTTC
TRBV5-4	.	.	TRBJ1-1	CASSLTGEMNTEAFF	TGTGCCAGCAGCCTGACTGGAGAAATGAACACTGAAGCTTTCTTT
TRBV9	once	TRBD1	TRBJ2-6	CASSPRDRGAGANVLTF	TGTGCCAGCAGCCCTCGGGACAGGGGGGCTGGGGCCAACGTCCTGACTTTC
TRBV30	.	.	TRBJ1-6	CAWGGSSSPLHF	TGTGCCTGGGGGGGGTCGAGTTCACCCCTCCACTTT
TRBV28	.	TRBD1	TRBJ2-7	CASSGTESSYEQYF	TGTGCCAGCAGCGGGACAGAGAGCTCCTACGAGCAGTACTTC
TRBV4-2	.	TRBD1	TRBJ2-5	CASSQKTGKETQYF	TGTGCCAGCAGTCAAAAGACAGGGAAAGAGACCCAGTACTTC
TRBV6-1	.	.	TRBJ2-7	CASSEVRDSGTYEQYF	TGTGCCAGCAGTGAAGTAAGGGACTCCGGAACCTACGAGCAGTACTTC
TRBV6-5	.	TRBD1	TRBJ2-7	CASRGTGKGEQYF	TGTGCCAGCAGGGGGACAGGGAAGGGCGAGCAGTACTTC
TRBV5-6	.	TRBD2	TRBJ2-1	CASMWMTSGNYNEQFF	TGTGCCAGCATGTGGATGACTAGCGGGAATTACAATGAGCAGTTCTTC
TRBV30	.	.	TRBJ1-5	CAWSDLYSNQPQHF	TGTGCCTGGAGTGATTTATATAGCAATCAGCCCCAGCATTTT
TRBV4-1	few	.	TRBJ2-3	CASSQPRGGGTDTQYF	TGCGCCAGCAGCCAACCGAGGGGGGGTGGGACAGATACGCAGTATTTT
TRBV7-9	.	TRBD2	TRBJ2-3	CASSSRLAGTDTQYF	TGTGCCAGCAGCTCCCGACTAGCGGGCACAGATACGCAGTATTTT
TRBV7-2	.	.	TRBJ1-2	CASSIRDTLGYGYTF	TGTGCCAGCAGCATCCGGGACACCTTAGGTTATGGCTACACCTTC
TRBV7-3	.	TRBD1	TRBJ2-5	CASSLSGGFSTQYF	TGTGCCAGCAGCTTATCAGGGGGATTTTCGACCCAGTACTTC
TRBV5-4	few	TRBD2	TRBJ2-1	CASSRSGGTENEQFF	TGTGCCAGCAGCCGGAGCGGGGGGACTGAAAATGAGCAGTTCTTC
TRBV5-4	.	.	TRBJ2-1	CASSLGIGAIGEQFF	TGTGCCAGCAGCTTGGGAATAGGAGCGATCGGTGAGCAGTTCTTC
TRBV29-1	.	.	TRBJ2-3	CSVEVRRVSTDTQYF	TGCAGCGTTGAAGTGAGGCGGGTTAGCACAGATACGCAGTATTTT
TRBV19	.	.	TRBJ2-7	CASSKGQASYEQYF	TGTGCCAGTAGTAAGGGGCAGGCCTCCTACGAGCAGTACTTC
TRBV11-3	.	.	TRBJ2-7	CASSLGVPSKSEQYF	TGTGCCAGCAGCTTGGGAGTCCCCTCAAAATCCGAGCAGTACTTC
TRBV9	.	.	TRBJ1-1	CASILMRGANTEAFF	TGTGCCAGCATCCTCATGCGGGGGGCGAACACTGAAGCTTTCTTT
TRBV6-1	.	TRBD1	TRBJ2-7	CASTLDRLSYQQYF	TGTGCCAGCACCCTGGACAGGCTAAGCTATCAGCAGTACTTC
TRBV18	.	TRBD1	TRBJ2-7	CASSPPGTGKGYEQYF	TGTGCCAGCTCACCACCGGGGACAGGGAAGGGCTACGAGCAGTACTTC
TRBV10-3	.	.	TRBJ1-1	CAIRREGLNTEAFF	TGTGCCATCCGGAGGGAGGGACTCAACACTGAAGCTTTCTTT
TRBV30	.	TRBD1	TRBJ1-5	CAWSGAYRGRNQPQHF	TGTGCCTGGAGTGGCGCGTACAGGGGACGTAATCAGCCCCAGCATTTT
TRBV29-1	.	TRBD2	TRBJ2-1	CSVAPPGGYNEQFF	TGCAGCGTGGCCCCCCCGGGGGGCTACAATGAGCAGTTCTTC
TRBV29-1	.	TRBD2	TRBJ2-2	CSVATSGGARFF	TGCAGCGTTGCGACTAGCGGGGGGGCCAGGTTTTTT
TRBV18	.	TRBD2	TRBJ2-3	CASSPIAGGVTDTQYF	TGTGCCAGCTCCCCTATAGCGGGGGGTGTCACAGATACGCAGTATTTT
TRBV4-1	.	.	TRBJ1-5	CASGAGNGQPQHF	TGCGCCAGCGGAGCCGGGAACGGTCAGCCCCAGCATTTT
TRBV18	.	.	TRBJ1-5	CASSATVNSNQPQHF	TGTGCCAGCTCAGCGACAGTGAATAGCAATCAGCCCCAGCATTTT
TRBV27	few	TRBD2	TRBJ2-7	CASSHKKTTSGIPHEQYF	TGTGCCAGCAGTCATAAGAAAACGACTAGCGGGATCCCCCACGAGCAGTACTTC
TRBV7-2	once	.	TRBJ2-7	CASSLARGGGTPQYF	TGTGCCAGCAGCTTAGCGCGCGGGGGCGGAACCCCGCAGTACTTC
TRBV4-2	.	.	TRBJ2-1	CASSQRKPGLRVF	TGTGCCAGCAGCCAGAGAAAACCGGGACTTCGTGTCTTC
TRBV7-6	.	.	TRBJ1-6	CASSLEEEGPLHF	TGTGCCAGCAGCTTAGAGGAAGAGGGACCCCTCCACTTT
TRBV5-6	.	TRBD1	TRBJ2-3	CASSAGTGRNTQYF	TGTGCCAGCAGCGCGGGGACAGGAAGGAATACGCAGTATTTT
TRBV19	few	.	TRBJ1-2	CASSIDRAYGYTF	TGTGCCAGTAGTATAGACAGGGCCTATGGCTACACCTTC
TRBV5-6	.	TRBD2	TRBJ2-3	CASSSRYTSGSTDTQYF	TGTGCCAGCAGCTCTCGGTATACTAGCGGGAGCACAGATACGCAGTATTTT
TRBV30	.	.	TRBJ1-5	CAWSATSNQPQHF	TGTGCCTGGAGTGCGACATCTAATCAGCCCCAGCATTTT
TRBV7-6	.	TRBD1	TRBJ1-2	CASSSATGGNYGYTF	TGTGCCAGCAGCTCTGCGACAGGGGGTAACTATGGCTACACCTTC
TRBV6-5	once	TRBD1	TRBJ2-3	CASSYRGQGTDTQYF	TGTGCCAGCAGTTACAGGGGACAGGGCACAGATACGCAGTATTTT
TRBV5-5	.	TRBD2	TRBJ2-2	CASSPTSGWTNTGELFF	TGTGCCAGCAGCCCTACTAGCGGGTGGACGAACACCGGGGAGCTGTTTTTT
TRBV7-9	.	TRBD2	TRBJ2-1	CASSFSLAGGLNEQFF	TGTGCCAGCAGCTTCTCACTAGCGGGGGGCCTCAATGAGCAGTTCTTC
TRBV6-5	few	.	TRBJ2-2	CASSAYRVGTGELFF	TGTGCCAGCAGCGCCTACAGGGTGGGCACCGGGGAGCTGTTTTTT
TRBV9	.	TRBD2	TRBJ2-5	CASSVGSGGTQETQYF	TGTGCCAGCAGCGTAGGCAGCGGGGGGACTCAAGAGACCCAGTACTTC
TRBV25-1	.	.	TRBJ2-7	CASGTGTSYEQYF	TGTGCCAGCGGGACTGGGACCTCCTACGAGCAGTACTTC
TRBV7-9	.	TRBD1	TRBJ2-7	CASSFTGTGKYEQYF	TGTGCCAGCAGTTTCACCGGGACAGGGAAATACGAGCAGTACTTC
TRBV9	few	.	TRBJ1-1	CASSAERGGNTEAFF	TGTGCCAGCAGCGCCGAGCGGGGCGGGAACACTGAAGCTTTCTTT